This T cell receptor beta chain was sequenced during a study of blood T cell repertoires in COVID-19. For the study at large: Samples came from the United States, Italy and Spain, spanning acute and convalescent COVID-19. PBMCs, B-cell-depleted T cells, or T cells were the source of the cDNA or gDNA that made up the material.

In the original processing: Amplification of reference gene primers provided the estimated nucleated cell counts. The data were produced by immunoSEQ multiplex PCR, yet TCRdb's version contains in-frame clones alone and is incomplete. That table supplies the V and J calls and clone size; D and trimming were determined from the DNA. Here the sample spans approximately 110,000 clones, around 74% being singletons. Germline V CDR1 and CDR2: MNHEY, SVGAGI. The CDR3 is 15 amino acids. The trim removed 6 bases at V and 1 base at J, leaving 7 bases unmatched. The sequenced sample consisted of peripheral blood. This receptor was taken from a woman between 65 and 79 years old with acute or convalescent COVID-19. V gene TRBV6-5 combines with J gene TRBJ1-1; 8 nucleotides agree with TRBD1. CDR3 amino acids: CASSQGQVKNTEAFF. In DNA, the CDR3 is TGTGCCAGCAGCCAGGGACAGGTGAAGAACACTGAAGCTTTCTTT.